The rows below give T cell receptor beta chains drawn from one sample of a study of memory CD4+ T cells and cytomegalovirus serostatus. Generated by immunoSEQ multiplex PCR, the TCRdb table keeps only in-frame clones and is missing some. The table lists around 63,000 clones, about 78% of them singletons. The sample comprised memory CD4+ T cells from blood. Receptors were obtained from an adult in good health and CMV-seronegative. Some clones in this sample may be carry-over from other donors' samples. The CDR3 runs from the conserved cysteine through the conserved F or W.

j_call v_call cdr3_aa
TRBJ2-7 TRBV7-2 CASRKQDIYEQYF
TRBJ1-2 TRBV5-1 CASRLADGVYGYTF
TRBJ2-7 TRBV6-5 CASSYGDWDRGSEQYF
TRBJ2-7 TRBV7-9 CASSQDPLLF
TRBJ1-3 TRBV7-2 CASSPRGTSGNTIYF
TRBJ1-4 TRBV2 CASRGQGEKLFF
TRBJ2-7 TRBV27 CASSLSRGTGTYEQYF
TRBJ1-2 TRBV7-2 CASSPWYAGSNYGYTF
TRBJ2-1 TRBV19 CASSIELGLGLNEQFF
TRBJ2-3 TRBV7-2 CASSLRRTTDTQYF
TRBJ2-5 TRBV9 CASSRTGGEETQYF
TRBJ1-5 TRBV7-2 CASSPDRTNQPQHF
TRBJ2-7 TRBV5-1 CASSLGAGTLVSYEQYF
TRBJ2-5 TRBV7-2 CASSYQEAQYF
TRBJ2-2 TRBV7-2 CASSLGGLAGGTGELFF
TRBJ2-7 TRBV5-4 CASSFGARDEQYF
TRBJ1-4 TRBV7-9 CASSLGQGAREKLFF
TRBJ1-1 TRBV5-5 CASSGDRGTTEAFF
TRBJ2-5 TRBV27 CASRSIGETQYF
TRBJ1-1 TRBV5-8 CASSLYATANTEAFF
TRBJ2-3 TRBV30 CAWSGSAGLDTQYF
TRBJ1-6 TRBV7-9 CASSLGTATNSPLHF
TRBJ1-1 TRBV18 CASSPGQDEEAFF
TRBJ1-4 TRBV10-3 CAISASANEKLFF
TRBJ1-5 TRBV2 CASSENTGGYQPQHF
TRBJ1-5 TRBV5-1 CASSLSGDDQPQHF
TRBJ2-7 TRBV13 CASSSYTGTGGREQYF
TRBJ1-1 TRBV7-2 CASSPGRQNTEAFF
TRBJ1-4 TRBV10-3 CAISESGGLYEKLFF
TRBJ1-1 TRBV18 CASSQGQRAEAFF
TRBJ1-4 TRBV5-1 CASSLAPGARQLTNEKLFF
TRBJ2-1 TRBV6-4 CASSDSDGLRAYNEQFF
TRBJ1-5 TRBV6-6 CASSYRRSNQPQHF
TRBJ2-7 TRBV10-2 CASRQGLAGEQYF
TRBJ2-5 TRBV11-2 CASSLGYQETQYF
TRBJ1-1 TRBV6-6 CASSYHYRDAGEAFF